The sequence of this TCR beta chain was determined in a study of CD8 T cells in Susac syndrome (dated by TCRdb to between 2017 and 2020). Broadly, across the study: Repertoire sequencing was used to test whether CD8+ T cell activation and differentiation in Susac syndrome was antigen driven.

What the work shows at the level of the full study, not this receptor alone: The TCR sequencing and HLA analysis was acknowledged to have included a relatively small number of individuals.

Including cysteine and phenylalanine, the CDR3 has 17 amino acids. The kept DNA is CDR3 alone, 51 bases in frame from the first base. Trimming leaves V shorter by 0 bases and J shorter by 6 bases, with the junction holding 6 bases beyond the gene matches. CDR1 and CDR2, per the germline V gene (reference sequence), are GTSNPN and SVGIG. With regard to this clonotype: Its antigen specificity is not known. No quality values exist for individual bases; no much larger clone is one base distant.

RNA was extracted using the RNeasy kit, and about 0.45 to 1 ug of the RNA was reverse transcribed with random hexamers. TCR beta CDR3 regions were amplified with the immunoSEQ multiplex PCR assay covering 54 Vbeta and 13 Jbeta segments. PCR amplification bias was corrected using a synthetic template baseline for primer optimization and computational correction. Turning to the authors' computational methods: Reads were annotated to V, D and J genes per IMGT and analyzed with immunoSEQ Analyzer, keeping only productive sequences. Clonality was computed as one minus Shannon entropy normalized by log2 of the number of productive unique sequences. For each patient and control, public and private clones were evaluated among the 100 most prevalent clones. Clones were defined as Susac-specific if absent from the healthy and MS cohorts, from some 1,000 published viral clones and from other ImmuneACCESS disease sequences. TCRdb trimmed public reads at Q25 via fastp, called clones via MiXCR and kept in-frame beta chains. Rows are combined by CDR3 protein, so each entry shows the most common genes and DNA. It is TCRdb's table, rather than the study itself, that gives the V and J calls and clone size. A total of some 200,000 distinct CDR3 sequences appear in this sample, over 90% of them only once. The ten biggest clones cover just under 0.095% of the sample.

High-throughput TCR beta sequencing profiled peripheral blood CD8+ and CD4+ T cells from healthy donors, Susac syndrome patients and multiple sclerosis patients. The multiple sclerosis controls were treatment-naive patients whose relapsing-remitting disease, either stable or active, fulfilled the revised McDonald criteria. Bulk CD8+ and CD4+ T cells were purified by magnetic negative isolation, while CD8+ TEMRA cells were enriched using FACS. Blood was collected in EDTA tubes and processed within 24 hours, with PBMCs isolated through density gradient centrifugation. PBMCs destined for TCR sequencing were cryopreserved in liquid nitrogen and later thawed in a 37 °C water bath. A purity of at least 90% was achieved for sorted or isolated CD4+, CD8+ and CD8+ TEMRA cells.

This clonotype originated in a human donor with multiple sclerosis. The rearrangement combines TRBV30 with TRBJ2-1; a stretch of 15 junction bases matches TRBD2. What was sequenced was CD4+ T cells from PBMCs. The CDR3 region: CAWSVRGLAGGFNEQFF. The DNA sequence is TGTGCCTGGAGTGTACGAGGACTAGCGGGGGGGTTCAATGAGCAGTTCTTC.